The clone carrying this TCR beta chain was seen many times. No antigen is known for it. The read halts 3 residues ahead of the CDR3 end, with the missing end drawn from the germline J gene. This CDR3 contains 13 residues. Looked up from germline, CDR1 is SGHVS and CDR2 is FQNEAQ. Trimming pared 1 base from V and 7 bases from J, leaving 7 bases between. Most patients and controls had Caucasian heritage. Sequencing input was equivalent genomic DNA from CVID and controls. Profiling relied on immunoSEQ multiplex PCR, and the TCRdb table lists in-frame clones only, not all of them. The sample was found to contain approximately 81,000 clones, and every one recurs. The source of the sample is a study of T cell clonality in common variable immunodeficiency. Study conclusions and caveats: CVID subjects had higher TCRbeta clonality than healthy controls, most marked in about a third. In common variable immunodeficiency, TCR beta chains reportedly carried fewer deletions and N-nucleotide insertions.

The sequenced material came from peripheral blood mononuclear cells. The receptor was isolated from a person aged 18-69 years in good health. The J gene is TRBJ1-4, the V gene TRBV7-8; D is uncertain. The covered CDR3 bases are TGTGCCAGCAGCTTAGATGTATTTGAAAAA. Residues: CASSLDVFEK. The complete CDR3 protein is CASSLDVFEKLFF.